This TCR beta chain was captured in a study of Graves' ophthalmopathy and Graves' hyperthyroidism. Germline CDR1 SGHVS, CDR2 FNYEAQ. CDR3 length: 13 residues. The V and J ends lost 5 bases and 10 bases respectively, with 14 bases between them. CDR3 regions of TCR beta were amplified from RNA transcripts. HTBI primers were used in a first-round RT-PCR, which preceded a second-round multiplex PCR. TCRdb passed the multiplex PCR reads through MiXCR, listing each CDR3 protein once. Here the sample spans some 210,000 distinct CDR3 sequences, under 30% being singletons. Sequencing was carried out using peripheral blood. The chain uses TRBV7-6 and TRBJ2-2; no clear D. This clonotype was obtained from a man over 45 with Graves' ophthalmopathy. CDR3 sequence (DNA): TGTGCCAGCAGCCGAGTCGAGTTGGAGGAGCTGTTTTTT. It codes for CASSRVELEELFF.